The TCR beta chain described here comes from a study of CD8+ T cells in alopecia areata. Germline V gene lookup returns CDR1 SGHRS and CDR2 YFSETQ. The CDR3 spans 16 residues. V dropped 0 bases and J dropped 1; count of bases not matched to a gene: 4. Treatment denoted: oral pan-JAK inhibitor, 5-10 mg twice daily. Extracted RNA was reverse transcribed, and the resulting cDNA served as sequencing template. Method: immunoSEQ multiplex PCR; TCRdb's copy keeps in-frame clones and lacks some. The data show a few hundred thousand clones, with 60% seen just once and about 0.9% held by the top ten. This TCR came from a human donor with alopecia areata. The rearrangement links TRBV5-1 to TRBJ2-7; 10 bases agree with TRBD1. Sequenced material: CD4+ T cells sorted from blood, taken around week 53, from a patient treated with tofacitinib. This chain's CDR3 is CASSLGGDRGSYEQYF. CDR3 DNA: TGCGCCAGCAGCTTGGGCGGGGACAGGGGATCCTACGAGCAGTACTTC.